The present T cell receptor beta chain was sequenced within a study of early T cells in non-severe SARS-CoV-2 infection. Separate cDNA molecules each had unique molecular identifiers attached to them. Via MiXCR, TCRdb re-called the 5' RACE reads, giving one row per CDR3 protein. The table records around 61,000 distinct CDR3 sequences, more than 13% of them present only once. The CDR3 totals 16 residues. Trimming left V 0 bases short and J 5 bases short, with 11 bases between. Germline CDR1 and CDR2: LGHDT and YNNKEL (reference sequence). This clonotype occurred many times. The V call is TRBV3-1, the J call TRBJ1-6, with D possibly matching TRBD1 (6 bases). Sequenced here: whole blood, sampled at baseline. The sequence derives from an adult who was a healthcare worker with PCR-confirmed SARS-CoV-2 infection or an uninfected control (not recorded which). In DNA, the CDR3 is TGTGCCAGCAGCCAAGATGGGAACAGGGATAATTCACCCCTCCACTTT. Amino acids: CASSQDGNRDNSPLHF.